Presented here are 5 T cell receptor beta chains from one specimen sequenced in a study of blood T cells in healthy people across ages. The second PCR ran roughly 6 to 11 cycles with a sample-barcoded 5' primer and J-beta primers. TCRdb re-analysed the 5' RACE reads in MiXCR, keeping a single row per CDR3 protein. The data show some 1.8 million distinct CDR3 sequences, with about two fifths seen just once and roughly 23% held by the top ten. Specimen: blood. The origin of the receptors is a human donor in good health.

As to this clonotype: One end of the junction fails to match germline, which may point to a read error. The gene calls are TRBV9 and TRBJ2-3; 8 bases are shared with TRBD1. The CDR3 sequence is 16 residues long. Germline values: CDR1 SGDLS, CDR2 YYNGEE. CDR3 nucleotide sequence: TGTGCCAGCGGCGTAGTAGGGCCAGGGGGCGCGGATACGCAGTATTTT. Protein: CASGVVGPGGADTQYF.

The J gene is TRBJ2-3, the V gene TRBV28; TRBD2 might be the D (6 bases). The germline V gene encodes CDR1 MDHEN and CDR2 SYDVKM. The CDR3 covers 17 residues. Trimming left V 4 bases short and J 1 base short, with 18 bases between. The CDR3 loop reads CASSSPFAGTGTDTQYF. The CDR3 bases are TGTGCCAGCAGTTCCCCCTTTGCGGGAACAGGCACAGATACGCAGTATTTT.

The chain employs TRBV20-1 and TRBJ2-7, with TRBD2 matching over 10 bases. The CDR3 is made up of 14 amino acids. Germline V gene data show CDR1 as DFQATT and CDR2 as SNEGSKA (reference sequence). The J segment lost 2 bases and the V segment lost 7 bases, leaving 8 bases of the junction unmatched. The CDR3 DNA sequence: TGCAGTGTTAACAGCGGGGGGGCACCCTACGAGCAGTACTTC. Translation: CSVNSGGAPYEQYF.

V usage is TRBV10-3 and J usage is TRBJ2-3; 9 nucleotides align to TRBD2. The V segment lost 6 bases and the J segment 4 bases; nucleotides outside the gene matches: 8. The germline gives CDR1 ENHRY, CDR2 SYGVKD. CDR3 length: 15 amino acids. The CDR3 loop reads CAISYERGDSDTQYF. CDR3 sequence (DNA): TGTGCCATCAGCTATGAGCGGGGGGATTCAGATACGCAGTATTTT.

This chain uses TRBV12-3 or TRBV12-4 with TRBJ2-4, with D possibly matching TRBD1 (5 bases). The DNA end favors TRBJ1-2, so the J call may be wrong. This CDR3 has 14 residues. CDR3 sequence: CASSFRATSYGYTF. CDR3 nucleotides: TGTGCCAGCAGTTTCAGGGCGACTAGCTATGGCTACACCTTC.